The entry that follows covers one TCR beta chain sequence. Repertoires were generated with immunoSEQ multiplex PCR, while TCRdb's copy carries only in-frame clones and drops some. Of a few hundred thousand clones in the sample, about 79% were seen once. This CDR3 spans 15 amino acids. From germline, CDR1 is SEHNR and CDR2 FQNEAQ (reference sequence). The germline V and J ends were trimmed by 1 base and 1 base, with 10 bases remaining between them. This entry is derived from a study of blood T cell repertoires in COVID-19. Recruits, aged roughly 18 to 90 years, lived in under 25 US areas. V is TRBV7-9 and J is TRBJ1-1; no definite D call. The sequence came from a woman aged 55 to 70 who had recovered from COVID-19. The sequencing input was PBMCs or T cells enriched from blood (not recorded which). The CDR3 spells CASSLVVTGNTEAFF. As DNA, the CDR3 is TGTGCCAGCAGCTTAGTGGTGACGGGGAACACTGAAGCTTTCTTT. The whole variable domain, remainder taken from reference TRBV7-9 and TRBJ1-1, is DTGVSQNPRHKITKRGQNVTFRCDPISEHNRLYWYRQTLGQGPEFLTYFQNEAQLEKSRLLSDRFSAERPKGSFSTLEIQRTEQGDSAMYLCASSLVVTGNTEAFFGQGTRLTVV.